The 24 T cell receptor beta chains presented below share a single source sample, sequenced in a study of T cell changes during pregnancy in multiple sclerosis. The repertoire was sequenced with immunoSEQ multiplex PCR; TCRdb's copy has only in-frame clones and lacks some. The sample holds about 60,000 clones, 91% seen once. The sequencing used CD4+ T cells from peripheral blood mononuclear cells, collected in the first trimester of pregnancy. These receptors were collected from a female donor with multiple sclerosis, enrolled in a pregnancy study.

The CDR3, as DNA: TGTGCCAAACCAGTGGTAGCGGGGTTACACGAGCAGTACTTC. The encoded protein is CAKPVVAGLHEQYF. The chain is built from TRBV5-8 and TRBJ2-7; 8 positions agree with TRBD2. CDR3 length equals 14 residues. V lost 9 bases to trimming and J lost 5 bases; unmatched junction nucleotides: 13. Germline V lookup: CDR1 SGHTS, CDR2 YDEGEE.

The genes are TRBV29-1 and TRBJ1-6, with 10 nucleotides matching TRBD1. Trimming cost V 6 bases and J 7 bases; bases outside gene matches: 6. The length of the CDR3 is 14 residues. Germline-derived CDR1 and CDR2 are SQVTM and ANQGSEA. The CDR3 is CSVAGQGTNSPLHF. The CDR3, as DNA: TGCAGCGTCGCGGGACAGGGGACGAATTCACCCCTCCACTTT.

The CDR3 reads CASSQTGQGADTEAFF. As DNA, the CDR3 is TGTGCCAGCAGCCAAACGGGACAGGGGGCGGACACTGAAGCTTTCTTT. V and J are TRBV14 and TRBJ1-1; TRBD1 matches 12 bases. This CDR3 has 16 residues. V was pared by 2 bases and J by 3 bases, with 4 bases of the junction left unmatched. Germline V lookup: CDR1 SGHDN, CDR2 FVKESK.

As regards this clone: A read error may account for a junction end that differs from germline. The chain is built from TRBV7-7 and TRBJ2-1, with 8 bases identical to TRBD2. CDR1 is SSHAT and CDR2 is FNYEAQ in the germline V gene (reference sequence). There are 15 residues in the CDR3. Here the CDR3 reads CASSQAGAGINEQFF. In DNA, the CDR3 is TGTGCTAGCAGCCAAGCGGGGGCGGGGATCAATGAGCAGTTCTTC.

The rearrangement joins TRBV29-1 to TRBJ1-2; 8 nucleotides align to TRBD1. Germline CDR1 and CDR2: SQVTM and ANQGSEA. Trimming removed 0 bases from V and 1 base from J; junction bases left unmatched: 4. The CDR3 has 15 amino acids. This CDR3 is CSVEEWTGNNYGYTF. CDR3 in DNA: TGCAGCGTTGAAGAGTGGACAGGGAATAACTATGGCTACACCTTC.

As for this clone: One end of the junction does not line up with germline, which may come from a read error. The CDR3 DNA reads TGCGCCAGCGGCTTCTCGCGGCCCAATGAAAAACTGTTTTTT. Its protein product is CASGFSRPNEKLFF. The chain is built from TRBV5-1 and TRBJ1-4; D ambiguous. Germline loops: CDR1 SGHRS, CDR2 YFSETQ. The CDR3 loop spans 14 amino acids.

The rearrangement joins TRBV5-4 to TRBJ2-2; D gene unclear. CDR3 size: 15 residues. The germline gives CDR1 SGHNT, CDR2 YYREEE (reference sequence). V gave up 0 bases and J gave up 7 bases, with 13 bases separating them. The CDR3 loop is CASSLGQNTFGELFF. CDR3 DNA: TGTGCCAGCAGCTTGGGCCAGAACACCTTCGGGGAGCTGTTTTTT.

The chain carries TRBV19 and TRBJ1-2; D is uncertain. V lost 7 bases and J 0 bases, leaving 9 bases between the germline ends. This CDR3 is built from 13 residues. Germline V gene sequence: CDR1 LNHDA, CDR2 SQIVND (reference sequence). The CDR3 loop reads CASKPGTNYGYTF. CDR3 in DNA: TGTGCCAGTAAACCGGGAACTAACTATGGCTACACCTTC.

The genes are TRBV7-2 and TRBJ2-7; D may be TRBD2 (6 bases). CDR3 size: 12 residues. Trimming removed 5 bases from V and 5 bases from J, with 10 bases in between. Germline V lookup: CDR1 SGHTA, CDR2 FQGNSA. As DNA, the CDR3 is TGTGCCAGCAGCCCGGCGGGGAACGAGCAGTACTTC. This codes for CASSPAGNEQYF.

The chain combines TRBV7-2 with TRBJ1-5; TRBD1 is a possible D gene (5 bases). V lost 9 bases, J lost 0 bases, and 18 bases lay in between. The CDR3 has 16 amino acids. CDR1 and CDR2 from the germline V gene are SGHTA and FQGNSA. The CDR3 protein is CARWGTGGYSNQPQHF. Here the CDR3 DNA reads TGTGCCAGATGGGGGACTGGGGGGTATAGCAATCAGCCCCAGCATTTT.

The chain links TRBV7-2 to TRBJ1-2; TRBD1 agrees at 9 bases. CDR1 is SGHTA and CDR2 is FQGNSA in the germline V gene. Trimming at V came to 4 bases and at J to 7 bases, leaving 10 bases not matched to a gene. The CDR3 length is 15 residues. The DNA for the CDR3 is TGTGCCAGCAGCTCGCTGACAGGGGGAGCTCGTGGCTACACCTTC. Residues: CASSSLTGGARGYTF.

CDR3 sequence reads: CASSALAGGQETQYF. CDR3 nucleotide sequence: TGTGCCAGCAGTGCCCTAGCGGGGGGGCAAGAGACCCAGTACTTC. The chain is built from TRBV6-1 and TRBJ2-5; TRBD2 matches at 12 bases. V shed 4 bases and J 2 bases; nucleotides not matched to a gene: 2. CDR3 length equals 15 residues. Germline-derived CDR1 and CDR2 are MNHNS and SASEGT.

This chain connects TRBV6-5 to TRBJ2-7; 7 bases map to TRBD1. This CDR3 spans 15 amino acids. Germline assignment: CDR1 MNHEY and CDR2 SVGAGI. The trim removed 0 bases at V and 2 bases at J, leaving 4 bases unmatched. DNA for the CDR3: TGTGCCAGCAGTTACTCGGTGACAGGGACCTACGAGCAGTACTTC. This encodes CASSYSVTGTYEQYF.

This clone was found a few times. The rearrangement links TRBV4-2 to TRBJ1-1; no firm D call. This CDR3 spans 16 amino acids. Trimming removed 1 base from V and 0 bases from J, with 12 bases in between. CDR1 is LGHNA and CDR2 is YNFKEQ in the germline V gene. The CDR3: CASSQVGRLMNTEAFF. CDR3 sequence (DNA): TGTGCCAGCAGCCAAGTGGGGAGACTGATGAACACTGAAGCTTTCTTT.

This chain joins TRBV6-5 and TRBJ1-6, with a weak D call TRBD1 (5 bases). Trimming stripped 2 bases from V and 4 bases from J, with 12 bases between. Germline CDR1 reads MNHEY; CDR2 reads SVGAGI. There are 16 residues in the CDR3. The CDR3 spells CASSYHPRGYNSPLHF. CDR3 coding DNA: TGTGCCAGCAGTTACCACCCCCGGGGGTATAATTCACCCCTCCACTTT.

The rearrangement joins TRBV5-5 to TRBJ1-1, with D possibly matching TRBD1 (5 bases). Germline V gene sequence: CDR1 SGHKS, CDR2 YYEKEE (reference sequence). This CDR3 comprises 17 residues. V shed 2 bases and J shed 0 bases, with 17 bases lying between them. The CDR3 region has the DNA TGTGCCAGCAGCTTTCTGACCAGGGCGGGGTTGAACACTGAAGCTTTCTTT. The encoded protein is CASSFLTRAGLNTEAFF.

The sample holds one count of this clone. The DNA for the CDR3 is TGTGCCAGCAGCACAACAGGGTCGGCTAACTATGGCTACACCTTC. It translates to CASSTTGSANYGYTF. This chain uses TRBV5-6 with TRBJ1-2; TRBD1 might be the D (6 bases). The CDR3 runs 15 residues. V was trimmed by 4 bases and J by 0 bases, leaving 13 bases between them. Germline V gene data show CDR1 as SGHDT and CDR2 as YYEEEE. The whole variable domain, filled in from reference TRBV5-6 and TRBJ1-2, reads DAGVTQSPTHLIKTRGQQVTLRCSPKSGHDTVSWYQQALGQGPQFIFQYYEEEERQRGNFPDRFSGHQFPNYSSELNVNALLLGDSALYLCASSTTGSANYGYTFGSGTRLTVV.

In DNA form, the CDR3 reads TGTGCCAGCAGCCCAGGGTCCTCTGGAAACACCATATATTTT. This translates into CASSPGSSGNTIYF. The chain joins TRBV7-2 to TRBJ1-3; D may be TRBD1 (5 bases). In germline, CDR1 is SGHTA, CDR2 FQGNSA. V was cut by 5 bases and J by 0 bases, with 8 bases left in between. This CDR3 comprises 14 residues.

The rearrangement joins TRBV7-9 to TRBJ2-4, with TRBD2 as a possible D gene (6 bases). V lost 1 base and J 2 bases, leaving 9 bases between the germline ends. The CDR3 is 15 residues long. Germline values: CDR1 SEHNR, CDR2 FQNEAQ (reference sequence). CDR3 nucleotides: TGTGCCAGCAGCTTAGTTGCGGGGACCAAAAACATTCAGTACTTC. It specifies CASSLVAGTKNIQYF.

V usage is TRBV7-2 and J usage is TRBJ2-1, with D perhaps TRBD2 (5 bases). Germline CDR1 and CDR2: SGHTA and FQGNSA. V lost 1 base and J 5 bases, leaving 12 bases between the germline ends. CDR3 length equals 15 residues. DNA of the CDR3: TGTGCCAGCAGCTTAGGTCCCGGGGAGAACAATGAGCAGTTCTTC. This translates into CASSLGPGENNEQFF.

This chain links TRBV7-9 with TRBJ1-1; no clear D gene. Germline assignment: CDR1 SEHNR and CDR2 FQNEAQ (reference sequence). Between the trimmed V and J ends, which lost 5 bases and 1 base, there was a span of 11 bases. This CDR3 region has 14 residues. The CDR3 is CASSPRGGNTEAFF. The DNA of the CDR3 is TGTGCCAGCAGCCCGCGGGGTGGGAACACTGAAGCTTTCTTT. Full variable domain (outside the CDR3, taken from reference TRBV7-9 and TRBJ1-1): DTGVSQNPRHKITKRGQNVTFRCDPISEHNRLYWYRQTLGQGPEFLTYFQNEAQLEKSRLLSDRFSAERPKGSFSTLEIQRTEQGDSAMYLCASSPRGGNTEAFFGQGTRLTVV.

V and J are TRBV19 and TRBJ1-1; D gene unclear. The CDR3 has 14 residues. Germline CDR1 reads LNHDA; CDR2 reads SQIVND (reference sequence). The V gene lost 1 base and the J gene lost 1 base, with 7 bases spanning the gap. The CDR3 DNA follows: TGTGCCAGTAGTATAGGAGGGCCGAACACTGAAGCTTTCTTT. This gives the protein CASSIGGPNTEAFF.

The chain carries TRBV4-3 and TRBJ2-1; 12 bases line up with TRBD2. CDR3 size: 15 residues. V was pared by 0 bases and J by 7 bases, with 1 base of the junction left unmatched. The germline V gene encodes CDR1 LGHNA and CDR2 YSLEER. For the CDR3, the DNA is TGCGCCAGCAGCCAAGATCTAGCGGGGGGGAATGAGCAGTTCTTC. Translated: CASSQDLAGGNEQFF.

In its sample, this clone was seen once. For the CDR3, the DNA is TGTGCCAGCAGCTTGGGAGTCGGAAGTGGGCAGTACTTC. This encodes CASSLGVGSGQYF. The rearrangement joins TRBV7-2 to TRBJ2-7, with D tentatively TRBD2 (5 bases). Germline CDR1 is SGHTA and CDR2 is FQGNSA. CDR3 length: 13 amino acids. The V end was cut by 3 bases, the J end by 9 bases, with 15 bases between.